Listed below are T cell receptor beta chains from one sample, sequenced in a study of shared clonotypes between healthy human individuals. Clones were sequenced by immunoSEQ multiplex PCR, and TCRdb holds only the in-frame ones, with some missing. The sample yields more than 2 million clones, about 95% seen once. The specimen sequenced was naive CD8+ T cells sorted from blood. These receptors all come from a man in his late teens or twenties in good health. Each CDR3 is given with its conserved first and last residue. The D gene is left open where the match is weak. Clone sizes are given selectively: once, few, many, or a class where the clone is expanded.

size: .; J: TRBJ1-1; V: TRBV30; D: .; DNA: TGTGCCTGGAGTGTGATCAGCTACACTGAAGCTTTCTTT; CDR3: CAWSVISYTEAFF
size: .; J: TRBJ1-1; V: TRBV19; D: TRBD1; DNA: TGTGCCAGTAGGTCCCTCGGGACAGGGAACACTGAAGCTTTCTTT; CDR3: CASRSLGTGNTEAFF
size: .; J: TRBJ1-5; V: TRBV27; D: TRBD1; DNA: TGTGCCAGCAGTTCAGGGGGGGGACCGGGACAGCCCCAGCATTTT; CDR3: CASSSGGGPGQPQHF
size: .; J: TRBJ2-3; V: TRBV9; D: TRBD2; DNA: TGTGCCAGCAGCGCCTGGACTAGCGGGGGACGGGCGGATACGCAGTATTTT; CDR3: CASSAWTSGGRADTQYF
size: .; J: TRBJ2-7; V: TRBV5-1; D: .; DNA: TGCGCCAGCAGCCCGGATTGGGCAGGAGCCTACGAGCAGTACTTC; CDR3: CASSPDWAGAYEQYF
size: .; J: TRBJ2-4; V: TRBV4-1; D: .; DNA: TGCGCCAGCAGCCAAGGGTCCGGGTCCGTATACATTCAGTACTTC; CDR3: CASSQGSGSVYIQYF
size: .; J: TRBJ2-3; V: TRBV27; D: TRBD1; DNA: TGTGCCAGCAGTTTACCCCCTCGGACAGGGGAGGCAGATACGCAGTATTTT; CDR3: CASSLPPRTGEADTQYF
size: .; J: TRBJ1-2; V: TRBV11-2; D: .; DNA: TGTGCCAGCAGCCCCGGGATTAACTATGGCTACACCTTC; CDR3: CASSPGINYGYTF
size: .; J: TRBJ2-7; V: TRBV27; D: .; DNA: TGTGCCAGCAGTTTAAAGGGAAGCCCCTACGAGCAGTACTTC; CDR3: CASSLKGSPYEQYF
size: .; J: TRBJ2-2; V: TRBV29-1; D: TRBD1; DNA: TGCAGCGTTGGGTCACAGGGGCCCGTGAACACCGGGGAGCTGTTTTTT; CDR3: CSVGSQGPVNTGELFF
size: .; J: TRBJ2-1; V: TRBV6-6; D: .; DNA: TGTGCCAGCAGCACCCTAGTAAATGAGCAGTTCTTC; CDR3: CASSTLVNEQFF
size: .; J: TRBJ2-3; V: TRBV27; D: TRBD1; DNA: TGTGCCAGCAGTTTATCGCTAACGGACAGGCTCACAGATACGCAGTATTTT; CDR3: CASSLSLTDRLTDTQYF
size: .; J: TRBJ2-3; V: TRBV7-2; D: TRBD2; DNA: TGTGCCAGCAGTTTAGGACTAGCGGTTATCACAGATACGCAGTATTTT; CDR3: CASSLGLAVITDTQYF
size: .; J: TRBJ2-7; V: TRBV4-1; D: TRBD2; DNA: TGCGCCAGCAGCCAAGTTAGGCTAGCGGGGACCTACGAGCAGTACTTC; CDR3: CASSQVRLAGTYEQYF
size: .; J: TRBJ1-3; V: TRBV14; D: .; DNA: TGTGCCAGCAGCCAACTTTGGGTTGGGCCTGGAAACACCATATATTTT; CDR3: CASSQLWVGPGNTIYF
size: .; J: TRBJ1-1; V: TRBV6-6; D: TRBD1; DNA: TGTGCCAGCAGTTACACGACAGGGTACACTGAAGCTTTCTTT; CDR3: CASSYTTGYTEAFF
size: .; J: TRBJ2-3; V: TRBV7-8; D: TRBD1; DNA: TGTGCCAGCAGCTTAGGGACAGGGGCTAGCACAGATACGCAGTATTTT; CDR3: CASSLGTGASTDTQYF
size: .; J: TRBJ1-6; V: TRBV5-3; D: .; DNA: TGTGCCAGAAGCCACCAGTCGGTGAGCTCCTATAATTCACCCCTCCACTTT; CDR3: CARSHQSVSSYNSPLHF
size: .; J: TRBJ2-2; V: TRBV13; D: .; DNA: TGTGCCAGCAGCTTAGGACTAGGGATCACCGGGGAGCTGTTTTTT; CDR3: CASSLGLGITGELFF
size: once; J: TRBJ2-1; V: TRBV27; D: TRBD2; DNA: TGTGCCAGCAGTTCCCCCGGGACTAGCGGATATTACAATGAGCAGTTCTTC; CDR3: CASSSPGTSGYYNEQFF
size: .; J: TRBJ1-2; V: TRBV10-3; D: .; DNA: TGTGCCATCAGTGGGGACAACTATGGCTACACCTTC; CDR3: CAISGDNYGYTF
size: .; J: TRBJ2-7; V: TRBV4-1; D: TRBD2; DNA: TGCGCCAGCAGCTCAATTCTAGCGGGAGTCTACGAGCAGTACTTC; CDR3: CASSSILAGVYEQYF
size: few; J: TRBJ2-2; V: TRBV7-8; D: TRBD2; DNA: TGTGCCAGCAGCTTAGCGCCTCTAGCGGCCCACACCGGGGAGCTGTTTTTT; CDR3: CASSLAPLAAHTGELFF
size: .; J: TRBJ2-7; V: TRBV5-1; D: .; DNA: TGCGCCAGCAGCTTGGGGGCCGCCTACGAGCAGTACTTC; CDR3: CASSLGAAYEQYF
size: .; J: TRBJ1-3; V: TRBV30; D: .; DNA: TGTGCCTGGAATGGCAGGTTGGGAAACACCATATATTTT; CDR3: CAWNGRLGNTIYF
size: .; J: TRBJ2-1; V: TRBV11-2; D: TRBD2; DNA: TGTGCCAGCAGCTTTACTTGGACTAGATGGGTCTCCCTCTGGGGTGAGCAGTTCTTC; CDR3: CASSFTWTRWVSLWGEQFF
size: .; J: TRBJ1-1; V: TRBV27; D: .; DNA: TGTGCCAGCAGAATAGGACGGCTGAACACTGAAGCTTTCTTT; CDR3: CASRIGRLNTEAFF
size: .; J: TRBJ2-5; V: TRBV7-6; D: TRBD2; DNA: TGTGCCAGCAGCTCGGGGGGGCAGCGGGAGACCCAGTACTTC; CDR3: CASSSGGQRETQYF
size: .; J: TRBJ1-5; V: TRBV28; D: .; DNA: TGTGCCAGCAGTTCCCAGTTTGAGCGGGATCAGCCCCAGCATTTT; CDR3: CASSSQFERDQPQHF
size: .; J: TRBJ1-2; V: TRBV5-1; D: TRBD1; DNA: TGCGCCAGCAGCTTCCGACAGGGGCCCCTCGTAGTTGATGGCTACACCTTC; CDR3: CASSFRQGPLVVDGYTF
size: .; J: TRBJ1-3; V: TRBV23-1; D: .; DNA: TGCGCCAGCAGTCGAGGCGTAGCGTCGGGAAACACCATATATTTT; CDR3: CASSRGVASGNTIYF
size: .; J: TRBJ1-3; V: TRBV7-9; D: .; DNA: TGTGCCAGCAGCTTAGGGCAGTCAGGTCCCACGGGAAACACCATATATTTT; CDR3: CASSLGQSGPTGNTIYF
size: .; J: TRBJ2-3; V: TRBV15; D: .; DNA: TGTGCCACCAGCAGAGACGATTATTCGGACACAGATACGCAGTATTTT; CDR3: CATSRDDYSDTDTQYF
size: .; J: TRBJ2-5; V: TRBV10-3; D: .; DNA: TGTGCCATCAGTGTGGGGTTGGAAGAGACCCAGTACTTC; CDR3: CAISVGLEETQYF
size: .; J: TRBJ2-1; V: TRBV6-5; D: .; DNA: TGTGCCAGCAGTTACTCTCGGGAATTGGGCAATGAGCAGTTCTTC; CDR3: CASSYSRELGNEQFF
size: .; J: TRBJ1-2; V: TRBV19; D: .; DNA: TGTGCCAGTAGTATAGGGGCGGATGGCTACACCTTC; CDR3: CASSIGADGYTF
size: .; J: TRBJ2-2; V: TRBV11-2; D: TRBD2; DNA: TGTGCCAGCGGAGAAGCGGGAAACACCGGGGAGCTGTTTTTT; CDR3: CASGEAGNTGELFF
size: .; J: TRBJ1-2; V: TRBV7-9; D: TRBD1; DNA: TGTGCCAGCAGCGGACAGGGGGCACCTTATGGCTACACCTTC; CDR3: CASSGQGAPYGYTF
size: .; J: TRBJ2-5; V: TRBV7-9; D: .; DNA: TGTGCCAGCAGCTCTGGGGAAGAGACCCAGTACTTC; CDR3: CASSSGEETQYF
size: .; J: TRBJ1-1; V: TRBV5-1; D: .; DNA: TGCGCCAGCAGCTTGGGGGCCCAGCGGACTGAAGCTTTCTTT; CDR3: CASSLGAQRTEAFF
size: .; J: TRBJ2-7; V: TRBV14; D: .; DNA: TGTGCCAGCAGCGAAGGGGAGCGCGAGCAGTACTTC; CDR3: CASSEGEREQYF
size: .; J: TRBJ2-3; V: TRBV7-9; D: TRBD1; DNA: TGTGCCAGCAGCTCTGGACAGGGTAGGACAGATACGCAGTATTTT; CDR3: CASSSGQGRTDTQYF
size: .; J: TRBJ2-3; V: TRBV6-5; D: .; DNA: TGTGCCAGCAGCCCCTCCAATGGAGATACGCAGTATTTT; CDR3: CASSPSNGDTQYF
size: .; J: TRBJ2-7; V: TRBV7-7; D: TRBD2; DNA: TGTGCTAGCAGCCGCCGGGGGGGCGCCGAGCAGTACTTC; CDR3: CASSRRGGAEQYF
size: .; J: TRBJ2-7; V: TRBV5-5; D: TRBD1; DNA: TGTGCCAGCGGAGAGACAGGGGGCCTTTCCTACGAGCAGTACTTC; CDR3: CASGETGGLSYEQYF
size: .; J: TRBJ2-7; V: TRBV15; D: .; DNA: TGTGCCACCAGCAGAGATTCCCTAGCGAGTCTCTACGAGCAGTACTTC; CDR3: CATSRDSLASLYEQYF
size: .; J: TRBJ1-6; V: TRBV30; D: .; DNA: TGTGCCTGGAGTAGTGGGGGCGCGGGTTCACCCCTCCACTTT; CDR3: CAWSSGGAGSPLHF
size: .; J: TRBJ2-7; V: TRBV15; D: TRBD1; DNA: TGTGCCACCAGCAAAACCGGGACAGGGGTAAGCGAGCAGTACTTC; CDR3: CATSKTGTGVSEQYF
size: .; J: TRBJ2-2; V: TRBV4-1; D: .; DNA: TGCGCCAGCAGCCAGCAGGGATCTTGGGAGCTGTTTTTT; CDR3: CASSQQGSWELFF
size: .; J: TRBJ2-7; V: TRBV28; D: .; DNA: TGTGCCAGCAGCCCCCTCGGATCCTACGAGCAGTACTTC; CDR3: CASSPLGSYEQYF
size: .; J: TRBJ2-7; V: TRBV18; D: TRBD2; DNA: TGTGCCAGCTCACCTACTAGCGGGGGGACCTACGAGCAGTACTTC; CDR3: CASSPTSGGTYEQYF
size: .; J: TRBJ2-3; V: TRBV19; D: TRBD1; DNA: TGTGCCAGTAGCAGGGACAGGGACGTAGATACGCAGTATTTT; CDR3: CASSRDRDVDTQYF
size: .; J: TRBJ2-7; V: TRBV5-6; D: .; DNA: TGTGCCAGCAGCCCTCAGGGAAGTTACTACGAGCAGTACTTC; CDR3: CASSPQGSYYEQYF
size: once; J: TRBJ2-5; V: TRBV9; D: TRBD1; DNA: TGTGCCAGCAGCCACTGGGACAGGGGCGGGTACCAAGAGACCCAGTACTTC; CDR3: CASSHWDRGGYQETQYF
size: .; J: TRBJ1-2; V: TRBV29-1; D: .; DNA: TGCAGCGTCCCCCTCTCAGAAAATGGCTACACCTTC; CDR3: CSVPLSENGYTF
size: .; J: TRBJ2-1; V: TRBV9; D: TRBD2; DNA: TGTGCCAGCAGCGTAGACTCTAGCGGTCCGTTCTTC; CDR3: CASSVDSSGPFF
size: .; J: TRBJ2-2; V: TRBV2; D: .; DNA: TGTGCCAGCCGGGGAGGCCCTACGAACACCGGGGAGCTGTTTTTT; CDR3: CASRGGPTNTGELFF